This TCR beta chain was sequenced in a study of T-cell memory formation after mild COVID-19. Losses at the gene ends were 6 bases for V and 0 bases for J; bases not matched to a gene: 7. There are 15 residues in the CDR3. cDNA libraries for TCR alpha and TCR beta, carrying sample barcodes and UMIs, came from 5'RACE with constant-segment primers. TCRdb itself ran the 5' RACE reads through MiXCR, one entry per CDR3 protein. This table has 250,000 to 350,000 distinct CDR3 sequences, roughly 21% appearing once. The specimen sequenced was PBMCs or a T cell subset sorted from them (not recorded which). The rearrangement uses TRBV12-3 or TRBV12-4 and TRBJ1-1; 7 bases agree with TRBD1. The TCR comes from a young man who had mild COVID-19 (a few samples of this study predate the infection). Cell type and time point are not known. The CDR3: CASSREDRLNTEAFF. The CDR3, as DNA: TGTGCCAGCAGCCGAGAGGACAGGCTGAACACTGAAGCTTTCTTT.